This T cell receptor beta chain was observed in a study of shared clonotypes between healthy human individuals. Trimming removed 1 base from V and 1 base from J, with 3 bases in between. CDR3 length: 13 amino acids. Germline V gene lookup returns CDR1 SSHAT and CDR2 FNYEAQ (reference sequence). The repertoire was sequenced with immunoSEQ multiplex PCR; TCRdb's copy has only in-frame clones and lacks some. The sample shows about 460,000 clones, roughly four fifths of them seen only once. As to this clone: A much larger clone lies a single base off, so this may be a read error. Other DNA sequences in the sample encode the same CDR3.

The specimen sequenced was PBMCs. The TCR was taken from a woman in her forties in good health. Some clones in this sample may be carry-over from other donors' samples. V usage is TRBV7-7 and J usage is TRBJ2-3; D unresolved. CDR3 in DNA: TGTGCCAGCAGCTTAGGAGGCACAGATACGCAGTATTTT. As protein: CASSLGGTDTQYF.